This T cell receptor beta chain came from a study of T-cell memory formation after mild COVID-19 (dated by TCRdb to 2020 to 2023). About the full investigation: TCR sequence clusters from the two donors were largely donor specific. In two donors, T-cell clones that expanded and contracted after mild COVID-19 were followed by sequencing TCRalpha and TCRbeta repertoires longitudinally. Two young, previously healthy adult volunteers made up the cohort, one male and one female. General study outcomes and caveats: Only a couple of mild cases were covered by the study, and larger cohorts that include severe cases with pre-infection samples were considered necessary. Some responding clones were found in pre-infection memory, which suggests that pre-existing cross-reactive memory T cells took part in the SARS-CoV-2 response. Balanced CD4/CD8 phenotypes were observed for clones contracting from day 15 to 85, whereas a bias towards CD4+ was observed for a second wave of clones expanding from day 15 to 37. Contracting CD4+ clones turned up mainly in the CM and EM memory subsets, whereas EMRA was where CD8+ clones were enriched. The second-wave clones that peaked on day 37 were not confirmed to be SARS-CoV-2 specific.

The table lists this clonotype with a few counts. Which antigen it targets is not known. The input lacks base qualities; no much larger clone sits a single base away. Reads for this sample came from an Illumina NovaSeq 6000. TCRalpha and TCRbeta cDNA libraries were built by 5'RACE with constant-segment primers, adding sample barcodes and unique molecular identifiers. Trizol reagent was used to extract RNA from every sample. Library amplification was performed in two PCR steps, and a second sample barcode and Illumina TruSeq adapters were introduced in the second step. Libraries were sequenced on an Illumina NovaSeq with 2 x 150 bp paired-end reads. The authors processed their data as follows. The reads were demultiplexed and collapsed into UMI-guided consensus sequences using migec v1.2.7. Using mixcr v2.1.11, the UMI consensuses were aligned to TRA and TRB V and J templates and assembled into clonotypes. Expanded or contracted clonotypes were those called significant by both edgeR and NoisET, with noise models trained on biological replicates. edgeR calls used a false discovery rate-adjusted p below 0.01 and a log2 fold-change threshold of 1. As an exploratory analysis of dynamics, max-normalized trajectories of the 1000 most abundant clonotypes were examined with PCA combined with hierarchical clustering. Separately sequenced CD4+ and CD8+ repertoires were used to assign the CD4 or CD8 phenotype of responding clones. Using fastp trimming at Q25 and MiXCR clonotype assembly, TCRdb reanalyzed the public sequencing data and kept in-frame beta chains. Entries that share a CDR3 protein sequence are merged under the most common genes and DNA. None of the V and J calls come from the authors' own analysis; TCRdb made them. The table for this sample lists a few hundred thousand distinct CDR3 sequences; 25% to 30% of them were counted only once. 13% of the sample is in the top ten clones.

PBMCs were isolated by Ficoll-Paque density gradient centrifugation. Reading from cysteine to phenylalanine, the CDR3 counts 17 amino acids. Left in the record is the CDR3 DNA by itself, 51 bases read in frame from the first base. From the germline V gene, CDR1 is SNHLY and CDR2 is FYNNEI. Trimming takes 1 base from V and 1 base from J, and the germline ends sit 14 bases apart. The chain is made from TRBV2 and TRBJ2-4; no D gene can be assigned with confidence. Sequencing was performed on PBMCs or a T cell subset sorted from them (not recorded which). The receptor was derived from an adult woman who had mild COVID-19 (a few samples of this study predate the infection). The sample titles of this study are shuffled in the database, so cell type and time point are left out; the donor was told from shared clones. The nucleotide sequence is TGTGCCAGCAGTGAAGAAGGTCGGCCTCGGGCCAAAAACATTCAGTACTTC. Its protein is CASSEEGRPRAKNIQYF.